This TCR beta chain was captured by sequencing in a study of CD8+ T cells in alopecia areata (dated by TCRdb to the late 2010s). About the study as a whole: Treated patients were enrolled in an open-label pilot trial of oral tofacitinib at 5 to 10 mg twice daily for moderate-to-severe alopecia areata. Tofacitinib was administered for 6 to 18 months, and 6 months of follow-up off drug were then conducted to assess delayed response and recurrence. In treated patients, disease severity was measured using the SALT score, which gives the percentage of scalp surface area affected. The study used high-throughput TCRbeta sequencing to examine T cell clonal expansion in alopecia areata, in both the C3H/HeJ mouse model and human patients. In humans, TCRbeta sequencing was performed on scalp tissue and on sorted CD4+ and CD8+ peripheral blood T cells from healthy controls and from patients with patchy or totalis/universalis alopecia areata. Biopsies were taken from tofacitinib-treated patients at baseline and at 4 and 24 weeks of treatment, and a later scalp biopsy was taken in several of the tofacitinib-treated patients. Clonality in the scalp was compared among normal scalp (n=4), patchy alopecia areata scalp (n=8), and alopecia totalis/universalis scalp (n=8). RNA was obtained with the PAXgene miRNA kit for fixed scalp, the miRNeasy kit for PBMCs, and the RNeasy kit for mouse skin. TCRbeta CDR3 regions were amplified by immunoSEQ multiplex PCR with 35 Vbeta forward and 13 Jbeta reverse primers.

The library was generated by the immunoSEQ multiplex PCR assay. To provide template for TCR sequencing, every sample had RNA extracted and reverse transcribed into cDNA. SuperScript III was used for first-strand cDNA synthesis, primed with a 2:1 mix of oligo-dT and random hexamers. A synthetic immune receptor repertoire was used to gauge amplification bias, and whatever bias remained was removed computationally. As for how the authors treated the data: Raw reads were preprocessed to remove errors, and CDR3 was defined by IMGT conventions from the conserved cysteine to phenylalanine. Clonality was computed as 1 minus the Shannon entropy, with the entropy normalized by log2 of the number of productive unique TCRs. Whether each scalp clone was CD4 or CD8 was inferred by checking scalp TCRbeta sequences against the CD4 and CD8 repertoires from sorted blood. TCRdb carries this immuneACCESS record with in-frame sequences only. Its versions omit some clonotypes, under half of them owing to an unresolved V gene in the studies checked, with the rest unexplained. Clonal size and the V and J genes are those of that table, whereas D and trimming came from the DNA. For this sample the table gives a few hundred thousand clones, of which less than 50% were detected only once. The ten top clones hold over 2% of the sample.

This clone was detected a few times. Its antigen remains unidentified. Base qualities are not recorded, but no much larger clone differs from it by a single base. General findings and caveats noted by the study authors: During tofacitinib treatment, many expanded lesional clones stuck around in both scalp and blood, and this persistence may partly explain why relapse happens after treatment is stopped. The treated cohort was small, with a single nonresponder, so links between baseline CD8+ expansion and response need larger studies. Tofacitinib significantly lowered scalp clonality and the number of expanded CD8+ clones among the top 100 scalp clones. Compared with mice, TCR sequences shared between patients were less clear, possibly partly because of HLA diversity across the patient population. Lesional scalp, especially in alopecia totalis/universalis, showed higher clonality and more expanded CD8+ clones than normal scalp, suggesting antigenic drive. Unlike mouse skin, where gammadelta T cells dominate, normal human skin contains resident alphabeta T cells that get sequenced too, which complicates analysis of the scalp TCR repertoire.

According to the study, the label for this sample's treatment or condition signals: oral pan-JAK inhibitor, 5-10 mg twice daily. Lesional scalp punch biopsies and peripheral blood were collected from alopecia areata patients. PBMCs were isolated by density centrifugation and stained for CD3, CD4 and CD8, after which CD4+ and CD8+ T cells were sorted on a FACSAria. The CDR3, cysteine through phenylalanine, is 14 amino acids long. CDR3 DNA is the only sequence kept; it has 42 bases, read in frame from the first base. V is pared back by 2 bases and J by 5 bases, with 11 bases lying between the germline termini. For CDR1 and CDR2, the germline V gene lists SGHTA and FQGTGA.

The receptor comes from a human donor with alopecia areata. Specimen: CD4+ T cells sorted from blood, collected at roughly week 36, from a patient treated with tofacitinib. The chain couples TRBV7-3 to TRBJ2-3; TRBD1 is possibly the D segment (6 matching bases). The encoded CDR3 is CASSLQGRRDTQYF. DNA sequence: TGTGCCAGCAGCTTACAGGGGCGGCGAGATACGCAGTATTTT.